This TCR beta chain is from a study of control samples from healthy donors and cancer patients (dated by TCRdb to the early 2020s). V ends up 8 bases short and J 4 bases short, with an unmatched junction base count of 7. CDR1 and CDR2, looked up from the germline V gene (reference sequence), are LNHDA and SQIVND. The CDR3 runs 14 residues from the cysteine to the phenylalanine. Of all the DNA, just the CDR3 is kept, 42 bases in frame from base 1. As for this clone: The antigen it binds to is not known. Within one base of it there is no much larger clone, and no base qualities were kept.

Libraries came from the immunoSEQ multiplex PCR assay. The table was pulled from immuneACCESS by TCRdb, which kept in-frame rearrangements only. Such tables lose some clones; where checked, under half of the loss comes from unresolved V genes, and the rest has no known cause. A total of about 82,000 clones appear in this sample, around 94% of them only once. About 5% of the sample comes from the top ten. Here the chain combines TRBV19 and TRBJ2-1, and TRBD2 matches 8 of the central bases. The TCR sequence derives from a woman under 30 in good health. Sequencing input: blood. The CDR3 region reads CASGLAGGYNEQFF. The bases are TGTGCCAGTGGGCTGGCGGGGGGTTACAATGAGCAGTTCTTC. Here the CDR3 is joined to the reference TRBV19 and TRBJ2-1 genes, and the full variable domain is: DGGITQSPKYLFRKEGQNVTLSCEQNLNHDAMYWYRQDPGQGLRLIYYSQIVNDFQKGDIAEGYSVSREKKESFPLTVTSAQKNPTAFYLCASGLAGGYNEQFFGPGTRLTVL.